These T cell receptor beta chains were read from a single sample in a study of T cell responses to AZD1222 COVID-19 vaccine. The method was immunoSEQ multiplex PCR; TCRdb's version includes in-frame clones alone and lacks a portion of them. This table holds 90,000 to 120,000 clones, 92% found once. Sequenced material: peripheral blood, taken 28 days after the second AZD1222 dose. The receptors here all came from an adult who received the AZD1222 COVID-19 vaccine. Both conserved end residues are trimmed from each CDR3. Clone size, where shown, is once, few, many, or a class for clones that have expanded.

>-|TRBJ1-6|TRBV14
ASQYLLSTESSYNSPLH
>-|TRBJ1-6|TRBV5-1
ASRAGGGNSPLH
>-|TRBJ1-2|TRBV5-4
ASRGDRGTYGYT
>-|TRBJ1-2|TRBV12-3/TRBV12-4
ASGDRYYGYT
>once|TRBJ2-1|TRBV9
ASSVWGSGSDEQF
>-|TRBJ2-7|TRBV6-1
ASSEFRDPYEQY
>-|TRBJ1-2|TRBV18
ASSPRDTGYT
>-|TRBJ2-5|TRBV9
ASSEAGAGQETQY
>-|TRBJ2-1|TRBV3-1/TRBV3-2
ASSPGLAGGPAHNEQF
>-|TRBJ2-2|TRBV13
ASSPQGKGTGELF
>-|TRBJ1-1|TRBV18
ASSQHSISRDRVTEAF
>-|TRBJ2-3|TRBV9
ASSVGSSGLTDTQY
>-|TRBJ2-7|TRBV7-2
ASSLSPSRGYEQY
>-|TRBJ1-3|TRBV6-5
ASSYSLRDTIY
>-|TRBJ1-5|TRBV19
ASSIADGGGNQPQH
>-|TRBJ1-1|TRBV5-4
ASSPIGFRDTEAF
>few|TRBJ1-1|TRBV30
AWRDLQAGAEAF
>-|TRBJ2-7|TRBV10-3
AISESLAGGGEQY
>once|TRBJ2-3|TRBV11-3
ASSLEGYGTDTQY
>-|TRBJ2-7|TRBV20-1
SAPRGYEQY
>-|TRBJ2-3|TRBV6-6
ASSYSQGAQDTQY
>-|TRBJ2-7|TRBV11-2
ASSQPGQATYEQY
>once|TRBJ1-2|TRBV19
ASSTPGNYGYT
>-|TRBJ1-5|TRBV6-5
ASSYSSEGAQPQH
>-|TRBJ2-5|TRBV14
ASSQDRRWDTKSTSGEQETQY
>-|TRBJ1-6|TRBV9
ASSVSEGGRRSPLH
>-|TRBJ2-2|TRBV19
ASSLTGTGRTGELF
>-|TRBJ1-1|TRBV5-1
ASSFENTEAF
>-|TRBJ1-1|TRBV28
ASSLGGAWTEAF
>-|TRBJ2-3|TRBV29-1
SVPTSGITDTQY
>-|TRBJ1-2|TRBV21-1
ASSKEGQCRGLNYGYT
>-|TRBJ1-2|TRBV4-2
ASSQVIMGGLVYGYT
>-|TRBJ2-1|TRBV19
ASSRGLAGDSRQF
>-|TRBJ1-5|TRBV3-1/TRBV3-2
ASSAGNQPQH
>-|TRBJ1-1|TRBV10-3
AISPTGTGGYTEAF
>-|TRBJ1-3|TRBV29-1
SVGFGGNTIY
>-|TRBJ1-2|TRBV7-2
ASSPQTGGDYGYT
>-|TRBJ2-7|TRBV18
ASSPSLQAEQY
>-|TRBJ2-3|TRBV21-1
ASSKVLAGGADTQY
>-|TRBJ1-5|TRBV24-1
ATSESHTNQPQH
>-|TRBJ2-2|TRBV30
AWSAPGHYTGELF
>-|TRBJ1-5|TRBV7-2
ASSLVQGARQPQH
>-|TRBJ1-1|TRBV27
ASNRSDRLNTEAF
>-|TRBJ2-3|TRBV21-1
ASSHRGRLDAQSTDTQY
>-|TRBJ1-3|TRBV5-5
ASSDQGPGNTIY
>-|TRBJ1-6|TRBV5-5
ASSMGPVNSPLH
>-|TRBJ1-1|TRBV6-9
ATSSRGQNTEAF
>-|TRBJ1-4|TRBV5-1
ASSPTGGPNEKLF